This TCR beta chain was captured in a study of blood T cell repertoires in COVID-19. Study details: T cells, B-cell-depleted T cells, or PBMCs provided the cDNA or gDNA that served as material.

Looked up from germline, CDR1 is SGHAT and CDR2 is FQNNGV. The CDR3 covers 14 residues. V lost 0 bases to trimming and J lost 5 bases, with 10 bases between them. Clones were sequenced by immunoSEQ multiplex PCR, and TCRdb holds only the in-frame ones, with some missing. The data show more than 95,000 clones, over 70% seen once. The rearrangement links TRBV11-2 to TRBJ1-2, with D possibly matching TRBD1 (5 bases). This receptor was taken from a man of 80 years or more with active or convalescent COVID-19. Sequenced input: peripheral blood. CDR3 amino acids: CASSLDRQGYGYTF. In nucleotides, the CDR3 is TGTGCCAGCAGCTTAGATCGGCAGGGATATGGCTACACCTTC.